This T cell receptor (beta chain) was identified during a study of PD-1 blockade in classical Hodgkin lymphoma. Overall study results and limits: By C4D1 there was a significant rise in CD4+ TCR diversity but not in CD8+ TCR diversity. Individuals who commenced nivolumab within less than 1 year of ASCT were excluded. Before treatment, complete responders showed about the same diversity as newly diagnosed patients. Reasons behind the repertoire differences stay unclear, perhaps disease activity or earlier therapy.

Each and every patient relapsed after autologous stem cell transplantation, and patients got differing brentuximab vedotin exposure. As for this clone: Its antigen is currently unknown.

The method was immunoSEQ multiplex PCR; TCRdb's version includes in-frame clones alone and lacks a portion of them. The sample carries around 40,000 clones, 76% recorded once. Germline V lookup: CDR1 LNHDA, CDR2 SQIVND (reference sequence). Trimming removed 2 bases at V and 3 bases at J, with 17 bases between. This CDR3 spans 17 amino acids. The origin of this receptor is a human donor with classical Hodgkin lymphoma. This material consisted of peripheral blood mononuclear cells (PBMCs), taken at baseline. This chain links TRBV19 with TRBJ2-1; D is ambiguous. CDR3 bases: TGTGCCAGTAGTATACTCTTTGGCGGAGACCTCTACAATGAGCAGTTCTTC. This translates into CASSILFGGDLYNEQFF.